What follows are 30 T cell receptor beta chains derived from one specimen sequenced in a study of T cells after yellow fever vaccination. From the 5' RACE reads, TCRdb called clonotypes with MiXCR, one entry per CDR3 protein. The table records 250,000 or so distinct CDR3 sequences, approximately 6.7% of them present only once. Here the sequenced sample was CD4+ T cells sorted from PBMCs, taken on the day of the yellow fever booster vaccination. All receptors derive from a young man who received the YFV17D yellow fever vaccine.

This clonotype occurred many times. The V and J genes are TRBV6-2 or TRBV6-3 and TRBJ2-7; D gene unclear. The CDR3 totals 11 residues. Germline V gene data show CDR1 as MNHEY and CDR2 as SVGEGT. V was trimmed by 10 bases and J by 0 bases, leaving 7 bases between them. CDR3 bases: TGTGCCACCGCGGACTCCTACGAGCAGTACTTC. It is translated as CATADSYEQYF.

This clonotype showed up many times. The gene calls are TRBV28 and TRBJ2-7, with TRBD2 matching 12 bases. CDR1 and CDR2 from the germline V gene are MDHEN and SYDVKM. The CDR3 has 15 residues. V gave up 2 bases and J gave up 5 bases; unmatched junction bases: 4. The CDR3 nucleotides are TGTGCCAGCAGTTTAAAGCTAGCGGGAGGGAACGAGCAGTACTTC. It specifies CASSLKLAGGNEQYF.

Comments on this clonotype: Possible read error: a much larger clone is one base away. The chain couples TRBV18 to TRBJ2-2; D ambiguous. CDR1 is KGHSH, CDR2 LQKENI, per germline. The CDR3 sequence is 14 residues long. The V end lost 5 bases, the J end lost 1 base, and 8 bases lay between the germline ends. The CDR3 loop reads CASSNLWNTGELFF. Written as DNA, the CDR3 is TGTGCCAGCTCAAACCTCTGGAACACCGGGGAGCTGTTTTTT.

The J gene is TRBJ1-1, the V gene TRBV12-3 or TRBV12-4; D call uncertain. V lost 6 bases to trimming and J lost 1 base, with 15 bases between them. This CDR3 comprises 15 residues. Here the CDR3 DNA reads TGTGCCAGCAGATTCGACGTCAGAGAGAACACTGAAGCTTTCTTT. Residues: CASRFDVRENTEAFF.

This clonotype was detected ten times or more. This chain uses TRBV20-1 with TRBJ2-5, with a possible D match to TRBD2 (7 bases). This CDR3 is built from 15 residues. Deletions cut 7 bases from V and 7 bases from J, with 25 bases between. The germline V gene has CDR1 DFQATT and CDR2 SNEGSKA (reference sequence). The CDR3 spells CSVVLVGRGGWTQYF. As DNA, the CDR3 is TGCAGTGTAGTTTTGGTGGGGAGGGGGGGTTGGACCCAGTACTTC.

This clonotype was counted only a few times. The junction and the germline gene differ at one end; a read error may be behind it. The chain recombines TRBV20-1 with TRBJ2-1; 13 bases match TRBD2. Germline loops: CDR1 DFQATT, CDR2 SNEGSKA (reference sequence). The CDR3 runs 18 residues. The CDR3 sequence is CCARMGTSGISSYNEQFF. Written as DNA, the CDR3 is TGCTGTGCTAGAATGGGGACTAGCGGGATTTCCTCCTACAATGAGCAGTTCTTC.

Only a few counts were recorded for this clonotype. The chain carries TRBV14 and TRBJ2-1; D may be TRBD1 (5 bases). Looked up from germline, CDR1 is SGHDN and CDR2 is FVKESK. CDR3 length: 16 amino acids. Trimming shortened V by 5 bases and J by 1 base, and 15 bases separated the two germline ends. CDR3 in amino acids: CASSDGRAASYNEQFF. Written as DNA, the CDR3 is TGTGCCAGCAGCGACGGCAGGGCTGCATCCTACAATGAGCAGTTCTTC.

This clonotype was recorded at least ten times. This chain connects TRBV5-1 to TRBJ2-7; 7 bases match TRBD1. CDR3 length equals 15 residues. The V and J ends lost 0 bases and 3 bases, in that order; junction bases with no gene match: 6. Germline CDR1 reads SGHRS; CDR2 reads YFSETQ. CDR3 sequence (DNA): TGCGCCAGCAGCTTGGGGACGACAGGGATCTACGAGCAGTACTTC. As protein: CASSLGTTGIYEQYF.

This clonotype was counted many times. V and J are TRBV6-5 and TRBJ2-7, with 10 bases matching TRBD2. The CDR3 loop spans 18 amino acids. The V gene's germline CDR1 is MNHEY and CDR2 SVGAGI. V lost 5 bases and J lost 0; bases outside the gene matches: 13. For the CDR3, the DNA is TGTGCCAGCAGTCTACAACCGCCGGGACTAGCGAACTCCTACGAGCAGTACTTC. It translates to CASSLQPPGLANSYEQYF.

The chain has TRBV20-1 and TRBJ2-2; 7 bases agree with TRBD1. The V gene's germline CDR1 is DFQATT and CDR2 SNEGSKA (reference sequence). CDR3 size: 15 residues. V lost 1 base, J lost 6 bases, and 8 bases stayed unmatched. CDR3 nucleotide sequence: TGCAGTGCTAGAGCTAGACAGGGTGCCGCCGGGGAGCTGTTTTTT. Translation gives CSARARQGAAGELFF.

The gene calls are TRBV20-1 and TRBJ2-5; a possible D gene is TRBD1 (6 bases). This CDR3 contains 15 residues. Trimming took 1 base from V and 2 from J, leaving 14 bases between them. Germline lookup yields CDR1 DFQATT and CDR2 SNEGSKA (reference sequence). CDR3 loop: CSARGRPGDQETQYF. In DNA form, the CDR3 reads TGCAGTGCTAGAGGGCGGCCAGGGGATCAAGAGACCCAGTACTTC.

This clonotype was counted between two and nine times. This chain joins TRBV7-2 and TRBJ2-1; D may correspond to TRBD1 or TRBD2 (5 bases each). The CDR3 runs to 16 residues. The ends were cut back, 8 bases at V and 8 bases at J, with 25 bases in the middle. Germline-derived CDR1 and CDR2 are SGHTA and FQGNSA. The DNA for the CDR3 is TGTGCCAGCCTAACAACCGGGATACCGTGGGGCGATGAGCAGTTCTTC. This translates into CASLTTGIPWGDEQFF.

Ten or more counts support this clonotype. J is TRBJ2-7 and V is TRBV5-1, with 7 bases aligning to TRBD2. Trimming took 4 bases from V and 4 from J; bases not matched to a gene: 8. Germline V gene data show CDR1 as SGHRS and CDR2 as YFSETQ. The CDR3 covers 14 residues. The CDR3 DNA follows: TGCGCCAGCAGCGAGATGTCGGGAGGATACGAGCAGTACTTC. Residues: CASSEMSGGYEQYF. The variable domain in full, completed from reference TRBV5-1 and TRBJ2-7, reads KAGVTQTPRYLIKTRGQQVTLSCSPISGHRSVSWYQQTPGQGLQFLFEYFSETQRNKGNFPGRFSGRQFSNSRSEMNVSTLELGDSALYLCASSEMSGGYEQYFGPGTRLTVT.

In this sample, this clonotype turned up many times. The chain links TRBV7-2 to TRBJ1-1; D remains ambiguous. V was shortened by 2 bases and J by 4 bases, with 8 bases between the two germline ends. Germline values: CDR1 SGHTA, CDR2 FQGNSA. CDR3 length: 13 residues. Written as DNA, the CDR3 is TGTGCCAGCAGCTTAAAGACGGGCACTGAAGCTTTCTTT. Translation: CASSLKTGTEAFF.

This clonotype appeared many times. The CDR3 region has the DNA TGTGCCAGCAGCCAAGTCAGACTAGCGGGAGTTTACGAGCAGTACTTC. Translating gives CASSQVRLAGVYEQYF. This chain joins TRBV3-1 and TRBJ2-7; the match to TRBD2 covers 12 bases. CDR3 size: 16 residues. V gave up 1 base and J gave up 4 bases; unmatched junction bases: 5. Germline assignment: CDR1 LGHDT and CDR2 YNNKEL (reference sequence).

DNA of the CDR3: TGTGCCAGCAGCCAGAGGGAGCGGGAGGGCCTACCCTACGAGCAGTACTTC. This encodes CASSQREREGLPYEQYF. The chain carries TRBV4-2 and TRBJ2-7; TRBD2 aligns across 10 bases. The trim removed 3 bases at V and 2 bases at J, leaving 10 bases unmatched. CDR1 and CDR2 (germline): LGHNA, YNFKEQ. CDR3 size: 17 residues.

This clonotype was counted many times. The chain couples TRBV7-8 to TRBJ2-7; the match to TRBD2 covers 14 bases. In germline, CDR1 is SGHVS, CDR2 FQNEAQ. V lost 3 bases, J lost 3 bases, and 1 base stayed unmatched. The CDR3 has 15 amino acids. In DNA, the CDR3 is TGTGCCAGCAGCTTCGGGACTAGCGGGAGCTACGAGCAGTACTTC. Amino acid sequence: CASSFGTSGSYEQYF.

The J gene is TRBJ1-1, the V gene TRBV20-1, with D hard to call. The CDR3 spans 11 residues. Germline values: CDR1 DFQATT, CDR2 SNEGSKA (reference sequence). Trimming took 5 bases from V and 1 from J, leaving 5 bases between them. In DNA, the CDR3 is TGCAGTGCTGGGCAGAACACTGAAGCTTTCTTT. This gives the protein CSAGQNTEAFF.

In this sample, this clonotype turned up a few times. The chain recombines TRBV18 with TRBJ2-2; 11 bases map to TRBD2. J was trimmed by 7 bases and V by 6 bases; bases with no gene match: 7. The CDR3 contains 15 residues. Per the germline V gene, CDR1 is KGHSH and CDR2 is LQKENI. Here the CDR3 DNA reads TGTGCCAGCTCTCCGGGACTAGCGGAGATCGGGGAGCTGTTTTTT. Translated, it gives CASSPGLAEIGELFF. The full variable domain, completed using reference TRBV18 and TRBJ2-2, is NAGVMQNPRHLVRRRGQEARLRCSPMKGHSHVYWYRQLPEEGLKFMVYLQKENIIDESGMPKERFSAEFPKEGPSILRIQQVVRGDSAAYFCASSPGLAEIGELFFGEGSRLTVL.

This clonotype came up many times. This chain joins TRBV23-1 and TRBJ2-5, with D possibly TRBD2 on 7 matching bases. TRBV23-1 falls under the ORF class, with uncertain function. This CDR3 comprises 13 residues. The V end was cut by 6 bases, the J end by 8 bases, with 16 bases between. The CDR3 loop reads CASRGGAVFTQYF. The DNA for the CDR3 is TGCGCCAGCAGAGGGGGGGCGGTTTTCACCCAGTACTTC.

J is TRBJ2-1 and V is TRBV11-3, with 9 bases that match TRBD2. The V segment lost 5 bases and the J segment 6 bases; nucleotides outside the gene matches: 5. Germline V gene lookup returns CDR1 SGHNT and CDR2 YENEEA. This CDR3 region has 14 residues. In DNA, the CDR3 is TGTGCCAGCAGCCTCCGGACTAGCGCCAATGAGCAGTTCTTC. Its translation: CASSLRTSANEQFF.

This clonotype was found a few times. The rearrangement links TRBV7-8 to TRBJ1-5; no firm D call. CDR1 and CDR2 (germline): SGHVS, FQNEAQ. V lost 1 base and J 3 bases, leaving 13 bases between the germline ends. CDR3 length: 16 residues. CDR3 amino acids: CASSLGPARNNQPQHF. CDR3 DNA: TGTGCCAGCAGCTTAGGGCCTGCGAGGAACAATCAGCCCCAGCATTTT.

This clonotype has more than one count but fewer than ten. The chain recombines TRBV5-1 with TRBJ2-3; D might be TRBD1 (5 bases). The CDR3 consists of 12 residues. Between the trimmed V and J ends, which lost 0 bases and 10 bases, there was a span of 9 bases. Germline assignment: CDR1 SGHRS and CDR2 YFSETQ. The CDR3 nucleotides read TGCGCCAGCAGCTTGGAGGGGCAGTCGCAGTATTTT. Amino acids: CASSLEGQSQYF. The variable domain in full, with the rest retrieved from reference TRBV5-1 and TRBJ2-3, is KAGVTQTPRYLIKTRGQQVTLSCSPISGHRSVSWYQQTPGQGLQFLFEYFSETQRNKGNFPGRFSGRQFSNSRSEMNVSTLELGDSALYLCASSLEGQSQYFGPGTRLTVL.

This clonotype has only a few counts. This chain connects TRBV5-8 to TRBJ2-5; the D is unclear. Trimming pared 2 bases from V and 2 bases from J, leaving 13 bases between. CDR3 size: 15 residues. Germline V gene sequence: CDR1 SGHTS, CDR2 YDEGEE. The CDR3 is CASSFVGAFQETQYF. The CDR3 DNA follows: TGTGCCAGCAGCTTTGTCGGTGCGTTTCAAGAGACCCAGTACTTC.

This clonotype has a count of ten or more. The chain has TRBV12-3 or TRBV12-4 and TRBJ1-5; the D gene is possibly TRBD1 (5 bases). The V and J ends lost 3 bases and 0 bases respectively, with 9 bases between them. The CDR3 contains 15 residues. This CDR3 is CASSFRGASNQPQHF. The CDR3 region has the DNA TGTGCCAGCAGTTTCCGGGGCGCTAGCAATCAGCCCCAGCATTTT.

In its sample, this clonotype was seen many times. The chain has TRBV2 and TRBJ1-1; D not resolved. V shed 4 bases and J shed 1 base, with 7 bases lying between them. This CDR3 contains 13 residues. CDR1 SNHLY and CDR2 FYNNEI come from the germline V gene. The CDR3 region is CASSGQWNTEAFF. CDR3 nucleotide sequence: TGTGCCAGCAGTGGCCAATGGAACACTGAAGCTTTCTTT.

This clonotype was found a few times. The chain has TRBV12-3 or TRBV12-4 and TRBJ1-6; the D is unclear. Trimming left V 8 bases short and J 5 bases short, with 7 bases between. The CDR3 contains 12 residues. The DNA for the CDR3 is TGTGCCAGCGGCAAGAATAATTCACCCCTCCACTTT. It codes for CASGKNNSPLHF.

The J gene is TRBJ2-3, the V gene TRBV29-1; 7 nucleotides match TRBD1. Per germline, CDR1 SQVTM and CDR2 ANQGSEA. J gave up 1 base and V 7 bases, and 5 bases lay outside the gene matches. The CDR3 is 13 amino acids. For the CDR3, the DNA is TGCAGCGCAGAAACAGGGGGCACAGATACGCAGTATTTT. It translates to CSAETGGTDTQYF.

CDR3 amino acids: CSASPGQSHEQYF. DNA for the CDR3: TGCAGTGCCTCCCCGGGACAGAGCCACGAGCAGTACTTC. The J gene is TRBJ2-7, the V gene TRBV20-1, with 7 bases lining up with TRBD1. Germline CDR1 is DFQATT and CDR2 is SNEGSKA (reference sequence). The CDR3 loop spans 13 amino acids. V lost 6 bases and J lost 5; bases outside the gene matches: 10.

This clonotype was counted ten times or more. V usage is TRBV20-1 and J usage is TRBJ2-3; 10 bases are a match to TRBD2. Trimming took 2 bases from V and 7 from J; bases not matched to a gene: 6. Germline V CDR1 and CDR2: DFQATT, SNEGSKA (reference sequence). The CDR3 extends over 14 amino acids. CDR3 bases: TGCAGTGCTAGACTAGCGGGAGTTGTGTATACGCAGTATTTT. Protein: CSARLAGVVYTQYF.